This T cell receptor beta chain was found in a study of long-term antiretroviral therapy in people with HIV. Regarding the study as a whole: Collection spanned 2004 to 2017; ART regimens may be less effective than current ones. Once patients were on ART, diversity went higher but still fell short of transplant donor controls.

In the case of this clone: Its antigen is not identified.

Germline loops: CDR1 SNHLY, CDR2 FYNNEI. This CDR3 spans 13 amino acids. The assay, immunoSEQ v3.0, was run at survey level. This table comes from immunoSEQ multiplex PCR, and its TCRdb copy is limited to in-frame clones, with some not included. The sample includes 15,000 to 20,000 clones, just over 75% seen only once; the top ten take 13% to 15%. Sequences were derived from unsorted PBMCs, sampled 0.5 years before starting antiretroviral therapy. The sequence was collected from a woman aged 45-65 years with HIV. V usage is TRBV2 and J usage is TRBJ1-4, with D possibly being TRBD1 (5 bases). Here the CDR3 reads CANGNERGEKLFF. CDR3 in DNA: TGTGCTAATGGCAATGAAAGGGGTGAAAAACTGTTTTTT.